The present TCR beta chain was sequenced within a study of cytomegalovirus exposure and HLA in healthy donors. This clone was found a few times. Its antigen is not identified. Study-wide findings and caveats: A few of the chains that were CMV-associated were confirmed in vitro to be specific for CMV antigens.

CDR3 length equals 11 residues. The PCR employed 60 Vbeta primers together with 13 Jbeta primers. Assay used: immunoSEQ multiplex PCR; TCRdb lists only in-frame clones, some missing. The sample has under 200,000 clones; around 74% are singletons. Sequenced: PBMCs. The clonotype was recovered from a female donor in good health and CMV-seronegative. The chain has TRBV21-1 and TRBJ1-2. TRBV21-1 has pseudogene status. The CDR3 loop is CASPPGGGYTF. In DNA, the CDR3 is TGTGCCAGCCCACCGGGGGGCGGCTACACCTTC.